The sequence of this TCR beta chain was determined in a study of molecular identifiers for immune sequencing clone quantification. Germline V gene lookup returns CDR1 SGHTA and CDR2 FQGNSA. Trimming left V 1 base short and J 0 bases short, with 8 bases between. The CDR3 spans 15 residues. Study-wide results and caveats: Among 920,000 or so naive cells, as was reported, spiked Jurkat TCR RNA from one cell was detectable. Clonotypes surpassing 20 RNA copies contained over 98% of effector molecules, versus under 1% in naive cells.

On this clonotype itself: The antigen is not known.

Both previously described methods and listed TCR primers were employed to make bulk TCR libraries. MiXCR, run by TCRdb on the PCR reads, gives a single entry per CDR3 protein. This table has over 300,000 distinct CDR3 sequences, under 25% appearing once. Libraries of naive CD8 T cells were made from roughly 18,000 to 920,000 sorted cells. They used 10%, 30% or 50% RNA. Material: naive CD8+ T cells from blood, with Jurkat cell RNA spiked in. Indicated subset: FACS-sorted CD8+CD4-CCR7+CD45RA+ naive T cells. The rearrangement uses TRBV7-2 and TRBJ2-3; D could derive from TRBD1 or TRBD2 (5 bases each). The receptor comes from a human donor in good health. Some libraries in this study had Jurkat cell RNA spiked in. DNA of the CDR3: TGTGCCAGCAGCTTAGTCGGGGACAGCACAGATACGCAGTATTTT. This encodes CASSLVGDSTDTQYF.